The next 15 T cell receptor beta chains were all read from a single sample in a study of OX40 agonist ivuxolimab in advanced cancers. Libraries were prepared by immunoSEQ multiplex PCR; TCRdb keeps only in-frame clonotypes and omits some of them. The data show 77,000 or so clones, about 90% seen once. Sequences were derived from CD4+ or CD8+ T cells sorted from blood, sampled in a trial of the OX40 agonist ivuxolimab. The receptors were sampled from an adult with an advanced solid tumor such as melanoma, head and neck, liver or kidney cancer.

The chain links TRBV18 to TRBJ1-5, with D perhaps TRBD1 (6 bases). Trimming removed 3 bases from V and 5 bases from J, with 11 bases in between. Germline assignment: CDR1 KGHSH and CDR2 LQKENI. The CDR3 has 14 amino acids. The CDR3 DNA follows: TGTGCCAGCTCACCCCGCAGGGGAGATCAGCCCCAGCATTTT. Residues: CASSPRRGDQPQHF.

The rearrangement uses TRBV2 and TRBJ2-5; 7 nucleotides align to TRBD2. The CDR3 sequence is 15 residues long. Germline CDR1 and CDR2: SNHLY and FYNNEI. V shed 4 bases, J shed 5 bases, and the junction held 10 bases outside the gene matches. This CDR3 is CASSVPRTSLETQYF. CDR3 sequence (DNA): TGTGCCAGCAGTGTACCACGGACTAGTTTGGAGACCCAGTACTTC.

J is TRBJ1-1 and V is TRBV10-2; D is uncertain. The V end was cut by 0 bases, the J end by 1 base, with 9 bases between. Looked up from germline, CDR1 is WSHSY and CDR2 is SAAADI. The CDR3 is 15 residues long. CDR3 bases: TGCGCCAGCAGTGAGTCGGGCAGGTCGAACACTGAAGCTTTCTTT. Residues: CASSESGRSNTEAFF.

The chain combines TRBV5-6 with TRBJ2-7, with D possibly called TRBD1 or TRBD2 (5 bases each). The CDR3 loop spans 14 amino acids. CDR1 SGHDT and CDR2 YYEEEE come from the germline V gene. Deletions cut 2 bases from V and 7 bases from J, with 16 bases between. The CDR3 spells CASSFGTLRVEQYF. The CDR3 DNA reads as TGTGCCAGCAGCTTCGGGACCCTAAGGGTGGAGCAGTACTTC.

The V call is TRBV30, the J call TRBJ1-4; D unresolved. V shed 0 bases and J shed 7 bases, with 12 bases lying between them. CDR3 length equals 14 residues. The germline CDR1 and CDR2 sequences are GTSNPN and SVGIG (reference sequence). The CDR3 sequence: CAWSVSSHIEKLFF. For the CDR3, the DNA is TGTGCCTGGAGTGTAAGCAGCCACATTGAAAAACTGTTTTTT.

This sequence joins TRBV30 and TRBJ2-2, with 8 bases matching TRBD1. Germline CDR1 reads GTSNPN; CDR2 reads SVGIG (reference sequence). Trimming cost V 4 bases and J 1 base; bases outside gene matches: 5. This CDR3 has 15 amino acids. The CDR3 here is CAWTKDRVNTGELFF. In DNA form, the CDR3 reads TGTGCCTGGACGAAGGACAGGGTGAACACCGGGGAGCTGTTTTTT.

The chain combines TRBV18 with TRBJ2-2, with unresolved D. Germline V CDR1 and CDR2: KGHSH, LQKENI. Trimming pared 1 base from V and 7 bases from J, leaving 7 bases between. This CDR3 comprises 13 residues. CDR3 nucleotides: TGTGCCAGCTCACCACTGTCCGACGGGGAGCTGTTTTTT. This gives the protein CASSPLSDGELFF.

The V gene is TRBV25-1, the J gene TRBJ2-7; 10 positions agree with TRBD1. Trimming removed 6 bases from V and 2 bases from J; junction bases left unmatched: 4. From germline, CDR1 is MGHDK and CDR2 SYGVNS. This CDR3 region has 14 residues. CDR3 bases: TGTGCCAGCAGCCGACAGGGGGCCACCTACGAGCAGTACTTC. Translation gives CASSRQGATYEQYF.

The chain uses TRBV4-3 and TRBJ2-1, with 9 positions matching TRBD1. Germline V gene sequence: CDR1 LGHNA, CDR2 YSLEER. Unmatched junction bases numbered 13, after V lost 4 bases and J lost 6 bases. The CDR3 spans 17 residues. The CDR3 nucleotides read TGCGCCAGCAGCCCAGGGGTTCCACAGGGGGCTATCAATGAGCAGTTCTTC. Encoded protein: CASSPGVPQGAINEQFF.

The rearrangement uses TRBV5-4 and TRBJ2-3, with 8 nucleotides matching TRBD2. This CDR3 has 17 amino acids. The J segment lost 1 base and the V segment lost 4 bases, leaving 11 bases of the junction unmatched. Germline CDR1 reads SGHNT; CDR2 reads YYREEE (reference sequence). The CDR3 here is CASSPPGGAGGTDTQYF. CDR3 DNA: TGTGCCAGCAGCCCCCCCGGTGGAGCGGGGGGCACAGATACGCAGTATTTT.

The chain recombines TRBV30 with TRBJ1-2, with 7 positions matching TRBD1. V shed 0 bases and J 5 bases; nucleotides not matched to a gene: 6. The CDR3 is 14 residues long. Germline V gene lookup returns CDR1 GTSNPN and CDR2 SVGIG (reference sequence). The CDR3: CAWSVRGPGYGYTF. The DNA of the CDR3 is TGTGCCTGGAGTGTTAGGGGGCCGGGGTATGGCTACACCTTC. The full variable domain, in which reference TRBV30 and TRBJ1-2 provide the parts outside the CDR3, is SQTIHQWPATLVQPVGSPLSLECTVEGTSNPNLYWYRQAAGRGLQLLFYSVGIGQISSEVPQNLSASRPQDRQFILSSKKLLLSDSGFYLCAWSVRGPGYGYTFGSGTRLTVV.

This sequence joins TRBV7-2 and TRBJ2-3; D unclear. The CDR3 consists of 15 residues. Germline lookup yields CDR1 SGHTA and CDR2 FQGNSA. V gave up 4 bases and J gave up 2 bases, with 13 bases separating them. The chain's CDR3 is CASSSPDRYTDTQYF. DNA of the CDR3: TGTGCCAGCAGCTCCCCTGACCGGTACACAGATACGCAGTATTTT.

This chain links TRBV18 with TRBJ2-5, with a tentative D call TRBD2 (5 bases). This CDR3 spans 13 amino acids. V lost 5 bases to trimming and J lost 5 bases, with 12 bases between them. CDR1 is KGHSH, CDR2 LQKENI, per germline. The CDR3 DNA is TGTGCCAGCTCATCGGGGAGAGGGGAGACCCAGTACTTC. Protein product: CASSSGRGETQYF.

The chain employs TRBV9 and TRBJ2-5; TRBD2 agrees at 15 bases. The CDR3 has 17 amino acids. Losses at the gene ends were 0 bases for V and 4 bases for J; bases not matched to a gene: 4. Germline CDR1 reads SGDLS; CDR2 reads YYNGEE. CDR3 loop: CASSVASGLAGGETQYF. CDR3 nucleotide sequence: TGTGCCAGCAGCGTAGCATCGGGACTAGCGGGGGGAGAGACCCAGTACTTC.

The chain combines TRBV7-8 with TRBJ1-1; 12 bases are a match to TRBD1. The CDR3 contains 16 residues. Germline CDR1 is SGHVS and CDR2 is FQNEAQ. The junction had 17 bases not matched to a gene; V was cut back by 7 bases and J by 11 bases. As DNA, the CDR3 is TGTGCCAGCAACACGAAGAGGGGACAGGGGGCGTCAATGGCTTTCTTT. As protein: CASNTKRGQGASMAFF.